This entry features one T cell receptor beta chain sequence. Its antigen is undetermined. Deep level was the assay's run setting. Genomic DNA from each subset was divided evenly over several immunoSEQ plates. TCRdb keeps only in-frame clones here, not all; method: immunoSEQ multiplex PCR. The sample lists a few million clones; approximately 92% were seen once. Germline CDR1 LNHNV, CDR2 YYDKDF (reference sequence). Trimming removed 0 bases from V and 0 bases from J; junction bases left unmatched: 1. The CDR3 extends over 15 amino acids. CD45RO negativity and positive selection for CCR7 defined naive CD8 cells, a population that excluded terminally differentiated effector memory CD45RA+ cells. This specimen belongs to a study of shared clonotypes between healthy human individuals. Study information: A donor's plate count was three for CD4 naive and three for CD4 memory; CD8 naive had two and CD8 memory one. Study-wide results and limits: When compared with the clonotypes that were shared by all four sorted-subset donors, the non-shared clonotypes turned out to have lower generation probabilities.

The gene calls are TRBV15 and TRBJ1-1; 7 positions match TRBD1. Input material: naive CD8+ T cells from PBMCs. This receptor was identified in a man aged 18 to 29 in good health. Some clones in this sample may be carry-over from other donors' samples. This CDR3 reads CATSREDRLNTEAFF. The CDR3 DNA sequence: TGTGCCACCAGCAGAGAGGACAGGTTGAACACTGAAGCTTTCTTT.